What follows are 18 T cell receptor beta chains derived from one specimen sequenced in a study of cytomegalovirus exposure and HLA in healthy donors listed by TCRdb under 2017. To prepare the library, the immunoSEQ multiplex PCR assay was applied. TCRdb stores this immuneACCESS table with in-frame sequences only. Part of the clones is absent; in the studies checked, under half of the shortfall reflects unresolved V genes, and no reason is known for the rest. This sample is represented by about 110,000 clones; about 94% of them were singletons. Roughly 0.67% of the sample rests with the top ten. Sequenced material: PBMCs. These receptors all come from a woman in her late teens or twenties in good health and CMV-seronegative.

The CDR3: CASSFTGITDTQYF. The CDR3 DNA sequence: TGCGCCAGCAGCTTTACGGGGATCACAGATACGCAGTATTTT. The J gene is TRBJ2-3, the V gene TRBV5-1; D is possibly TRBD2 (5 bases). This CDR3 spans 14 amino acids. V was shortened by 2 bases and J by 2 bases, with 9 bases between the two germline ends. Germline V gene data show CDR1 as SGHRS and CDR2 as YFSETQ.

This clone is a singleton in its sample. This sequence joins TRBV2 and TRBJ2-5; D possibly corresponds to TRBD2 (5 bases). There are 15 residues in the CDR3. The germline V and J ends were trimmed by 4 bases and 4 bases, with 16 bases remaining between them. Germline V gene data show CDR1 as SNHLY and CDR2 as FYNNEI. The CDR3 DNA reads TGTGCCAGCAGTGGTGGATATAGCGCGCGAGAGACCCAGTACTTC. Translated: CASSGGYSARETQYF. Complete variable domain (other parts from reference TRBV2 and TRBJ2-5): EPEVTQTPSHQVTQMGQEVILRCVPISNHLYFYWYRQILGQKVEFLVSFYNNEISEKSEIFDDQFSVERPDGSNFTLKIRSTKLEDSAMYFCASSGGYSARETQYFGPGTRLLVL.

This chain links TRBV6-1 with TRBJ2-7; D possibly corresponds to TRBD2 (5 bases). This CDR3 has 16 amino acids. CDR1 is MNHNS and CDR2 is SASEGT in the germline V gene. V lost 2 bases to trimming and J lost 2 bases, with 16 bases between them. This CDR3 is CASSEISTGSPYEQYF. The CDR3 bases are TGTGCCAGCAGTGAAATTTCGACGGGGTCCCCCTACGAGCAGTACTTC.

This chain connects TRBV6-5 to TRBJ2-7; tentatively, D is TRBD1 (6 bases). Trimming pared 2 bases from V and 0 bases from J, leaving 8 bases between. Germline V lookup: CDR1 MNHEY, CDR2 SVGAGI. This CDR3 has 14 amino acids. The CDR3 DNA is TGTGCCAGCAGTTACCTGACAGGCTCCTACGAGCAGTACTTC. Translated: CASSYLTGSYEQYF.

The chain is built from TRBV7-2 and TRBJ2-5, with 9 bases identical to TRBD2. CDR1 is SGHTA and CDR2 is FQGNSA in the germline V gene. The CDR3 has 17 residues. The J segment lost 4 bases and the V segment lost 1 base, leaving 10 bases of the junction unmatched. CDR3: CASSLGPWRGGPETQYF. Here the CDR3 DNA reads TGTGCCAGCAGCTTAGGCCCCTGGCGGGGGGGCCCAGAGACCCAGTACTTC.

The V gene is TRBV7-6, the J gene TRBJ1-1; D not resolved. CDR1 is SGHVS and CDR2 is FNYEAQ in the germline V gene. The CDR3 consists of 13 residues. Trimming shortened V by 3 bases and J by 7 bases, and 12 bases separated the two germline ends. The CDR3 nucleotides read TGTGCCAGCAGCTTTAACTCGGCGGGTGAAGCTTTCTTT. Translated: CASSFNSAGEAFF. The full variable domain, completed using reference TRBV7-6 and TRBJ1-1, is GAGVSQSPRYKVTKRGQDVALRCDPISGHVSLYWYRQALGQGPEFLTYFNYEAQQDKSGLPNDRFSAERPEGSISTLTIQRTEQRDSAMYRCASSFNSAGEAFFGQGTRLTVV.

The rearrangement links TRBV5-8 to TRBJ2-2; 10 nucleotides line up with TRBD1. The CDR3 sequence is 16 residues long. Germline assignment: CDR1 SGHTS and CDR2 YDEGEE. The junction had 4 bases not matched to a gene; V was cut back by 2 bases and J by 3 bases. In DNA, the CDR3 is TGTGCCAGCAGCTTAAGGACAGGGGGTGACACCGGGGAGCTGTTTTTT. This sequence encodes CASSLRTGGDTGELFF.

V usage is TRBV5-1 and J usage is TRBJ2-7, with D possibly TRBD2 on 6 matching bases. Germline V gene data show CDR1 as SGHRS and CDR2 as YFSETQ. This CDR3 has 14 residues. Trimming shortened V by 4 bases and J by 2 bases, and 13 bases separated the two germline ends. The CDR3 bases are TGCGCCAGCAGCCCGGGCGGCGGGGCCTACGAGCAGTACTTC. Amino acid sequence: CASSPGGGAYEQYF. Full variable domain (rest looked up from reference TRBV5-1 and TRBJ2-7): KAGVTQTPRYLIKTRGQQVTLSCSPISGHRSVSWYQQTPGQGLQFLFEYFSETQRNKGNFPGRFSGRQFSNSRSEMNVSTLELGDSALYLCASSPGGGAYEQYFGPGTRLTVT.

The CDR3 region is CASSQSSGRTEAFF. The CDR3 DNA is TGCGCCAGCAGCCAAAGCTCGGGTCGAACTGAAGCTTTCTTT. V is TRBV4-3 and J is TRBJ1-1; D not certain. The germline gives CDR1 LGHNA, CDR2 YSLEER. The CDR3 has 14 amino acids. Trimming took off 2 bases at V and 5 bases at J, with 12 bases between the two ends.

The chain carries TRBV19 and TRBJ1-2; D is possibly TRBD1 (5 bases). The V end was cut by 3 bases, the J end by 1 base, with 21 bases between. CDR1 is LNHDA and CDR2 is SQIVND in the germline V gene (reference sequence). This CDR3 is 18 amino acids long. CDR3: CASSIDWDSTFLNYGYTF. In nucleotides, the CDR3 is TGTGCCAGTAGTATTGATTGGGACTCGACCTTCCTTAACTATGGCTACACCTTC.

The sample holds a few counts of this clone. The chain has TRBV19 and TRBJ2-1; D is unresolved. V was cut by 5 bases and J by 2 bases, with 10 bases left in between. This CDR3 is built from 14 residues. CDR1 is LNHDA, CDR2 SQIVND, per germline (reference sequence). Written as DNA, the CDR3 is TGTGCCAGTAGTGCCTCCGCGACCTACAATGAGCAGTTCTTC. It codes for CASSASATYNEQFF.

The V gene is TRBV14, the J gene TRBJ1-6, with 7 bases identical to TRBD1. With 1 base clipped from V and 8 bases from J, the junction kept 2 bases outside the gene matches. CDR3 size: 14 residues. Germline assignment: CDR1 SGHDN and CDR2 FVKESK. The CDR3 coding sequence is TGTGCCAGCAGCCAAGCACAGGGGTATTCACCCCTCCACTTT. This encodes CASSQAQGYSPLHF.

The chain employs TRBV6-1 and TRBJ1-1; D may be TRBD1 (6 bases). This CDR3 contains 17 residues. V was shortened by 5 bases and J by 0 bases, with 19 bases between the two germline ends. Germline V CDR1 and CDR2: MNHNS, SASEGT. CDR3 coding DNA: TGTGCCAGCAGTAAAGGACAGCAGCCAGGAGTGAACACTGAAGCTTTCTTT. Its protein is CASSKGQQPGVNTEAFF.

This clone showed up just once. CDR3 residues: CASSVGGRMDEAFF. The CDR3 nucleotides are TGTGCCAGCAGCGTAGGGGGCAGGATGGATGAAGCTTTCTTT. J is TRBJ1-1 and V is TRBV9; maybe TRBD1 (5 bases). This CDR3 comprises 14 residues. The germline gives CDR1 SGDLS, CDR2 YYNGEE. V was cut by 0 bases and J by 7 bases, with 13 bases left in between.

The rearrangement joins TRBV11-3 to TRBJ2-2; 9 nucleotides line up with TRBD1. The CDR3 length is 15 residues. Losses at the gene ends were 4 bases for V and 8 bases for J; bases not matched to a gene: 8. Germline V gene data show CDR1 as SGHNT and CDR2 as YENEEA. Here the CDR3 reads CASSSPGTGSGELFF. For the CDR3, the DNA is TGTGCCAGCAGCTCACCCGGGACAGGGAGTGGGGAGCTGTTTTTT.

The rearrangement uses TRBV6-5 and TRBJ1-2; 11 bases match TRBD1. Germline V CDR1 and CDR2: MNHEY, SVGAGI. The CDR3 length is 15 residues. Trimming cost V 7 bases and J 4 bases; bases outside gene matches: 8. The CDR3 here is CASTRAGTGGYGYTF. The CDR3 DNA follows: TGTGCCAGCACTCGGGCCGGGACAGGGGGCTATGGCTACACCTTC.

A word on this clone: The same CDR3 can be traced to other DNA sequences in this sample. The CDR3 region has the DNA TGTGCCACCAGCAGGGACTTCTACAATGAGCAGTTCTTC. Its protein is CATSRDFYNEQFF. The V call is TRBV15, the J call TRBJ2-1; D might be TRBD2 (5 bases). The CDR3 spans 13 residues. Trimming left V 3 bases short and J 3 bases short, with 6 bases between. Germline V gene sequence: CDR1 LNHNV, CDR2 YYDKDF (reference sequence). Combining the CDR3 with reference TRBV15 and TRBJ2-1 gives the whole variable domain DAMVIQNPRYQVTQFGKPVTLSCSQTLNHNVMYWYQQKSSQAPKLLFHYYDKDFNNEADTPDNFQSRRPNTSFCFLDIRSPGLGDTAMYLCATSRDFYNEQFFGPGTRLTVL.

The chain couples TRBV2 to TRBJ2-5; 7 bases map to TRBD1. Germline loops: CDR1 SNHLY, CDR2 FYNNEI. The CDR3 contains 13 residues. After removal of 5 bases from V and 4 bases from J, the junction contained 4 bases not matched to a gene. CDR3 residues: CASSSGQAETQYF. For the CDR3, the DNA is TGTGCCAGCAGTTCAGGACAGGCAGAGACCCAGTACTTC.